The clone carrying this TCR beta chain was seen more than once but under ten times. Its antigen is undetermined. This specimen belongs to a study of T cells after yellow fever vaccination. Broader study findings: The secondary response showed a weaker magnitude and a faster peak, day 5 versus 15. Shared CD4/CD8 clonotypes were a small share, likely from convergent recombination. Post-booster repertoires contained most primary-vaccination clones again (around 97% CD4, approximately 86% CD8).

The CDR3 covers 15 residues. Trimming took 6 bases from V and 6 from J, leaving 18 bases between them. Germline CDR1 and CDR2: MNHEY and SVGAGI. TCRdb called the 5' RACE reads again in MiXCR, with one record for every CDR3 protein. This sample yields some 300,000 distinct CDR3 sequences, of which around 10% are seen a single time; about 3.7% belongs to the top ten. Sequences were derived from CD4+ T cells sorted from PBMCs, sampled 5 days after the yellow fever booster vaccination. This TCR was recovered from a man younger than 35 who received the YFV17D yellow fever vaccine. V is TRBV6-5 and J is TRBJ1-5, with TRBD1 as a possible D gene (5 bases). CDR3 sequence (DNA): TGTGCCAGCAGCTGGGACGGCGGTTATGGTCAGCCCCAGCATTTT. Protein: CASSWDGGYGQPQHF.